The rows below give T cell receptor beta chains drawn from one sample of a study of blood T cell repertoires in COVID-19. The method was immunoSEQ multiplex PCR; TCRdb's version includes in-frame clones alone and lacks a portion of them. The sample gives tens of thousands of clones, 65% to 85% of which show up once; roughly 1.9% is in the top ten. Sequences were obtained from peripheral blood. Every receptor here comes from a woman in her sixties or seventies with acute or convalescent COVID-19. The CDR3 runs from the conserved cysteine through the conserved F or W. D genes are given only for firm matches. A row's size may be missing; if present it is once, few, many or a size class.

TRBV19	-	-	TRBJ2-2	CASKESGAGAGELFF	TGTGCCAGTAAAGAGTCAGGGGCCGGGGCCGGGGAGCTGTTTTTT
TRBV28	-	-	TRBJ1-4	CASTTRGSEKLFF	TGTGCCAGTACGACAAGGGGAAGTGAAAAACTGTTTTTT
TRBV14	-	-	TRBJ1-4	CASSQDPGVSEKLFF	TGTGCCAGCAGCCAAGATCCAGGGGTAAGTGAAAAACTGTTTTTT
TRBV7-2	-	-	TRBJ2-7	CASSFGAGFGSYEQYF	TGTGCCAGCAGCTTTGGGGCGGGGTTTGGGTCCTACGAGCAGTACTTC
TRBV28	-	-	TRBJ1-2	CASTMGAGGYTF	TGTGCCAGCACAATGGGGGCAGGGGGCTACACCTTC
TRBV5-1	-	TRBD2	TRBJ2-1	CASSPQTSSNEQFF	TGCGCCAGCAGCCCTCAGACTAGCAGCAATGAGCAGTTCTTC
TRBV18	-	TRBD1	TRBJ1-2	CASSPTVGQEHYGYTF	TGTGCCAGCTCACCAACTGTCGGACAGGAACACTATGGCTACACCTTC
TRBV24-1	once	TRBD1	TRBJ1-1	CATSEPGGTEAFF	TGTGCCACCAGTGAGCCAGGGGGCACTGAAGCTTTCTTT
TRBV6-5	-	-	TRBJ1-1	CASSSWEGRNTEAFF	TGTGCCAGCAGTTCTTGGGAGGGGCGAAACACTGAAGCTTTCTTT
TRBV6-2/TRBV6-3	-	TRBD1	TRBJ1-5	CASSFRGQRQPQHF	TGTGCCAGCAGCTTCAGGGGGCAGAGGCAGCCCCAGCATTTT